The 5 T cell receptor beta chains listed next were all sequenced from one sample in a study of blood T cell repertoires in COVID-19. Produced via immunoSEQ multiplex PCR; TCRdb's table is partial and in-frame only. The sample consists of 220,000 or so clones, 84% of them appearing once. The sample was PBMCs or T cells enriched from blood (not recorded which). These receptors were collected from a woman aged 40 to 49 who had recovered from COVID-19.

The chain combines TRBV7-3 with TRBJ2-3; TRBD2 matches at 13 bases. The V segment lost 1 base and the J segment 0 bases; nucleotides outside the gene matches: 10. This CDR3 is 20 amino acids long. In germline, CDR1 is SGHTA, CDR2 FQGTGA. This CDR3 reads CASSLMGGLAGSSSTDTQYF. In nucleotides, the CDR3 is TGTGCCAGCAGCTTAATGGGGGGACTAGCGGGGAGCTCTAGCACAGATACGCAGTATTTT.

The chain carries TRBV18 and TRBJ1-4, with a possible D match to TRBD1 (6 bases). The CDR3 has 14 amino acids. The ends were cut back, 6 bases at V and 8 bases at J, with 16 bases in the middle. Per germline, CDR1 KGHSH and CDR2 LQKENI. The CDR3, as DNA: TGTGCCAGCTCTGCAGGGGTAGGAGGCGAAAAACTGTTTTTT. Protein product: CASSAGVGGEKLFF.

V gene TRBV2 combines with J gene TRBJ2-1; D is possibly TRBD1 (5 bases). Deletions cut 6 bases from V and 0 bases from J, with 12 bases between. CDR1 SNHLY and CDR2 FYNNEI come from the germline V gene. This CDR3 contains 15 residues. CDR3 bases: TGTGCCAGCAGGCCCAGCAGGGTCTCCTACAATGAGCAGTTCTTC. This encodes CASRPSRVSYNEQFF.

The rearrangement joins TRBV6-5 to TRBJ1-1; D gene ambiguous. Trimming shortened V by 5 bases and J by 3 bases, and 13 bases separated the two germline ends. The CDR3 is 14 residues long. CDR1 and CDR2 from the germline V gene are MNHEY and SVGAGI. The CDR3 DNA reads TGTGCCAGCAGTCCCCGAGGAGTCTACACTGAAGCTTTCTTT. Translated: CASSPRGVYTEAFF.

V usage is TRBV5-1 and J usage is TRBJ2-2, with D maybe TRBD1 (6 bases). The germline gives CDR1 SGHRS, CDR2 YFSETQ. This CDR3 region has 18 residues. With 3 bases removed from V and 5 bases from J, the gap between germline ends came to 23 bases. Here the CDR3 reads CASSSTSGTKGVTGELFF. As DNA, the CDR3 is TGCGCCAGCAGCTCGACCTCCGGGACAAAGGGTGTAACCGGGGAGCTGTTTTTT.